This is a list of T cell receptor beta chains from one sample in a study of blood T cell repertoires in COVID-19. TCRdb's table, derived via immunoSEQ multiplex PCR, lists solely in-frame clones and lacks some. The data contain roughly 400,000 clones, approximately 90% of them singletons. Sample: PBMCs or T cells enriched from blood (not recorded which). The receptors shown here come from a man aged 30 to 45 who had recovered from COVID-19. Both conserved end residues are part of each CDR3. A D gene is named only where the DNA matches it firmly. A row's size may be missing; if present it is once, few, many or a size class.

CDR3 protein: CASSQDRGAGGVYEQFF; CDR3 DNA: TGTGCCAGCAGCCAAGATCGGGGCGCGGGAGGGGTGTATGAGCAGTTCTTC; V gene: TRBV4-2; J gene: TRBJ2-1; D gene: TRBD2; clone size: -
CDR3 protein: CASRGRGGNQPQHF; CDR3 DNA: TGTGCCAGCAGAGGCAGGGGGGGCAATCAGCCCCAGCATTTT; V gene: TRBV28; J gene: TRBJ1-5; D gene: TRBD1; clone size: -
CDR3 protein: CASRSYVEQFF; CDR3 DNA: TGTGCCAGCAGATCCTACGTTGAGCAGTTCTTC; V gene: TRBV12-3/TRBV12-4; J gene: TRBJ2-1; D gene: -; clone size: few
CDR3 protein: CASSFGTGGNSPLHF; CDR3 DNA: TGCGCCAGCAGCTTCGGGACAGGGGGTAATTCACCCCTCCACTTT; V gene: TRBV5-1; J gene: TRBJ1-6; D gene: TRBD1; clone size: -
CDR3 protein: CASSITGEKGYEQYF; CDR3 DNA: TGTGCCAGTAGTATAACGGGGGAGAAAGGCTACGAGCAGTACTTC; V gene: TRBV19; J gene: TRBJ2-7; D gene: -; clone size: once
CDR3 protein: CASSDFYNEQFF; CDR3 DNA: TGTGCTAGTTCCGACTTCTACAATGAGCAGTTCTTC; V gene: TRBV12-5; J gene: TRBJ2-1; D gene: -; clone size: few
CDR3 protein: CATSDHRGYQPQHF; CDR3 DNA: TGTGCCACCAGTGATCACAGGGGGTATCAGCCCCAGCATTTT; V gene: TRBV24-1; J gene: TRBJ1-5; D gene: TRBD1; clone size: -
CDR3 protein: CASSPYSTSGREQYF; CDR3 DNA: TGTGCCAGTAGTCCCTACTCGACTAGCGGGAGAGAGCAGTACTTC; V gene: TRBV19; J gene: TRBJ2-7; D gene: TRBD2; clone size: -
CDR3 protein: CASSKQATTGNEQYF; CDR3 DNA: TGTGCCAGCAGTAAACAGGCCACAACAGGGAACGAGCAGTACTTC; V gene: TRBV27; J gene: TRBJ2-7; D gene: -; clone size: -
CDR3 protein: CASSLRVGEGEQYF; CDR3 DNA: TGTGCCAGCAGCCTCCGAGTTGGAGAGGGCGAGCAGTACTTC; V gene: TRBV7-6; J gene: TRBJ2-7; D gene: -; clone size: -
CDR3 protein: CASSGPGQVMNTEAFF; CDR3 DNA: TGTGCCAGTAGTGGGCCGGGACAGGTGATGAACACTGAAGCTTTCTTT; V gene: TRBV19; J gene: TRBJ1-1; D gene: TRBD1; clone size: -
CDR3 protein: CASSRPRPGGQANYEQYF; CDR3 DNA: TGTGCCAGCAGCCGCCCCAGGCCCGGAGGACAGGCGAACTACGAGCAGTACTTC; V gene: TRBV14; J gene: TRBJ2-7; D gene: TRBD1; clone size: -
CDR3 protein: CASSQGWPGRYNEQFF; CDR3 DNA: TGTGCCAGCAGCCAAGGATGGCCTGGGAGGTACAATGAGCAGTTCTTC; V gene: TRBV3-1/TRBV3-2; J gene: TRBJ2-1; D gene: -; clone size: -
CDR3 protein: CASSHPGPTYGYTF; CDR3 DNA: TGTGCCAGCAGCCATCCCGGCCCGACATATGGCTACACCTTC; V gene: TRBV3-1/TRBV3-2; J gene: TRBJ1-2; D gene: -; clone size: -
CDR3 protein: CASSPTGGWSGTGELFF; CDR3 DNA: TGCGCCAGCAGCCCCACGGGGGGATGGAGCGGCACCGGGGAGCTGTTTTTT; V gene: TRBV5-1; J gene: TRBJ2-2; D gene: TRBD2; clone size: -
CDR3 protein: CASSRTEKSSGARYEQYF; CDR3 DNA: TGCGCCAGCAGCCGTACCGAAAAGTCTAGCGGAGCTAGATACGAGCAGTACTTC; V gene: TRBV5-1; J gene: TRBJ2-7; D gene: TRBD2; clone size: once
CDR3 protein: CASRDRGLGELFF; CDR3 DNA: TGTGCCAGCCGGGACAGGGGGTTGGGGGAGCTGTTTTTT; V gene: TRBV19; J gene: TRBJ2-2; D gene: TRBD1; clone size: -
CDR3 protein: CASSLSGSGYTF; CDR3 DNA: TGTGCCAGCAGCTTATCGGGTTCTGGCTACACCTTC; V gene: TRBV7-9; J gene: TRBJ1-2; D gene: -; clone size: -
CDR3 protein: CASSPVGGEREQYF; CDR3 DNA: TGTGCCAGCAGCCCGGTGGGGGGGGAGCGCGAGCAGTACTTC; V gene: TRBV3-1/TRBV3-2; J gene: TRBJ2-7; D gene: TRBD2; clone size: -
CDR3 protein: CASSFNRGVNTEAFF; CDR3 DNA: TGTGCCAGCAGCTTTAACAGGGGAGTGAACACTGAAGCTTTCTTT; V gene: TRBV7-8; J gene: TRBJ1-1; D gene: TRBD1; clone size: -
CDR3 protein: CASSLRPGAVSDEQFF; CDR3 DNA: TGTGCCAGCAGTTTACGACCTGGCGCGGTGTCGGATGAGCAGTTCTTC; V gene: TRBV7-9; J gene: TRBJ2-1; D gene: -; clone size: -
CDR3 protein: CASSSAGGTSPLHF; CDR3 DNA: TGTGCCAGCAGTTCGGCAGGGGGCACTTCACCCCTCCACTTT; V gene: TRBV2; J gene: TRBJ1-6; D gene: TRBD1; clone size: -
CDR3 protein: CASIPGQYFQPQHF; CDR3 DNA: TGTGCCAGCATCCCGGGACAGTATTTTCAGCCCCAGCATTTT; V gene: TRBV28; J gene: TRBJ1-5; D gene: TRBD1; clone size: -
CDR3 protein: CASNRANYGYTF; CDR3 DNA: TGTGCCAGCAACCGCGCTAACTATGGCTACACCTTC; V gene: TRBV28; J gene: TRBJ1-2; D gene: -; clone size: few
CDR3 protein: CASSYTQGAQETQYF; CDR3 DNA: TGTGCCAGCAGTTACACCCAGGGGGCACAAGAGACCCAGTACTTC; V gene: TRBV6-5; J gene: TRBJ2-5; D gene: TRBD1; clone size: -
CDR3 protein: CASSTGNTGELFF; CDR3 DNA: TGTGCCAGCAGCACGGGGAACACCGGGGAGCTGTTTTTT; V gene: TRBV6-4; J gene: TRBJ2-2; D gene: -; clone size: -
CDR3 protein: CASSFTGSSYNEQFF; CDR3 DNA: TGTGCCAGCAGCTTCACTGGGAGCTCCTACAATGAGCAGTTCTTC; V gene: TRBV13; J gene: TRBJ2-1; D gene: -; clone size: -
CDR3 protein: CASSLEAGVYNEQFF; CDR3 DNA: TGTGCCAGCAGCTTAGAAGCGGGAGTCTACAATGAGCAGTTCTTC; V gene: TRBV7-2; J gene: TRBJ2-1; D gene: TRBD2; clone size: -
CDR3 protein: CASSLGHAYGYTF; CDR3 DNA: TGTGCCAGCAGTTTAGGACATGCCTATGGCTACACCTTC; V gene: TRBV27; J gene: TRBJ1-2; D gene: -; clone size: -
CDR3 protein: CASSYQGDEQYF; CDR3 DNA: TGCGCCAGCAGCTACCAGGGGGACGAGCAGTACTTC; V gene: TRBV5-1; J gene: TRBJ2-7; D gene: TRBD1; clone size: -
CDR3 protein: CASSIGLAGSEQYF; CDR3 DNA: TGTGCCAGTAGTATAGGACTAGCGGGAAGCGAGCAGTACTTC; V gene: TRBV19; J gene: TRBJ2-7; D gene: TRBD2; clone size: -
CDR3 protein: CASSQAGDRVSTEAFF; CDR3 DNA: TGTGCCAGCAGCCAAGCCGGGGACAGGGTGTCCACTGAAGCTTTCTTT; V gene: TRBV4-2; J gene: TRBJ1-1; D gene: TRBD1; clone size: -
CDR3 protein: CASSRDRGSSEQFF; CDR3 DNA: TGTGCCAGCTCCCGGGACAGGGGATCAAGTGAGCAGTTCTTC; V gene: TRBV6-5; J gene: TRBJ2-1; D gene: TRBD1; clone size: -
CDR3 protein: CSAPAAGNQETQYF; CDR3 DNA: TGCAGCGCCCCCGCGGCGGGGAACCAAGAGACCCAGTACTTC; V gene: TRBV29-1; J gene: TRBJ2-5; D gene: -; clone size: -
CDR3 protein: CATSDSTGNTEAFF; CDR3 DNA: TGTGCCACCAGTGATTCAACAGGGAACACTGAAGCTTTCTTT; V gene: TRBV24-1; J gene: TRBJ1-1; D gene: -; clone size: -
CDR3 protein: CASIRGTAYQETQYF; CDR3 DNA: TGTGCCAGCATTCGGGGGACAGCGTACCAAGAGACCCAGTACTTC; V gene: TRBV2; J gene: TRBJ2-5; D gene: -; clone size: -
CDR3 protein: CASSESDRQGPAMDSPLHF; CDR3 DNA: TGCGCCAGCAGTGAGTCGGACCGGCAGGGGCCGGCCATGGATTCACCCCTCCACTTT; V gene: TRBV10-1; J gene: TRBJ1-6; D gene: -; clone size: -
CDR3 protein: CASSPGTGGYEQYF; CDR3 DNA: TGTGCCAGCAGCCCCGGGACAGGGGGCTACGAGCAGTACTTC; V gene: TRBV5-6; J gene: TRBJ2-7; D gene: TRBD1; clone size: few
CDR3 protein: CASTRGAGNSYNEQFF; CDR3 DNA: TGTGCCAGCACTCGGGGGGCAGGGAACTCCTACAATGAGCAGTTCTTC; V gene: TRBV21-1; J gene: TRBJ2-1; D gene: -; clone size: -
CDR3 protein: CASSPGRVPGAFF; CDR3 DNA: TGTGCCAGCAGCCCCGGCAGGGTTCCAGGCGCTTTCTTT; V gene: TRBV3-1/TRBV3-2; J gene: TRBJ1-1; D gene: -; clone size: few
CDR3 protein: CASSLSGSGAEAFF; CDR3 DNA: TGTGCCAGCAGCCTCAGCGGATCAGGGGCTGAAGCTTTCTTT; V gene: TRBV14; J gene: TRBJ1-1; D gene: -; clone size: -
CDR3 protein: CASSPTGGAEAFF; CDR3 DNA: TGTGCCAGCAGTCCTACAGGGGGTGCGGAAGCTTTCTTT; V gene: TRBV12-3/TRBV12-4; J gene: TRBJ1-1; D gene: TRBD1; clone size: -
CDR3 protein: CASSLSGDSNQPQHF; CDR3 DNA: TGTGCCAGCAGTTTATCGGGGGATAGCAATCAGCCCCAGCATTTT; V gene: TRBV28; J gene: TRBJ1-5; D gene: -; clone size: -
CDR3 protein: CASSPRRGEQFF; CDR3 DNA: TGTGCCAGCTCACCACGGCGGGGGGAGCAGTTCTTC; V gene: TRBV18; J gene: TRBJ2-1; D gene: TRBD2; clone size: -
CDR3 protein: CASFLGGRGEKLFF; CDR3 DNA: TGTGCCAGTTTTTTGGGGGGGCGGGGAGAAAAACTGTTTTTT; V gene: TRBV28; J gene: TRBJ1-4; D gene: -; clone size: -
CDR3 protein: CASSLSGRTTTDTQYF; CDR3 DNA: TGCGCCAGCAGCTTGTCCGGGAGGACTACCACAGATACGCAGTATTTT; V gene: TRBV5-1; J gene: TRBJ2-3; D gene: TRBD2; clone size: -
CDR3 protein: CATSEAYNSPLHF; CDR3 DNA: TGTGCCACCAGTGAAGCTTATAATTCACCCCTCCACTTT; V gene: TRBV24-1; J gene: TRBJ1-6; D gene: -; clone size: -
CDR3 protein: CASSPGGLRTEAFF; CDR3 DNA: TGTGCCAGCTCACCAGGAGGTTTGCGGACTGAAGCTTTCTTT; V gene: TRBV18; J gene: TRBJ1-1; D gene: -; clone size: -
CDR3 protein: CASSGQGNTGYTF; CDR3 DNA: TGTGCCAGCAGCGGACAGGGGAATACAGGCTACACCTTC; V gene: TRBV2; J gene: TRBJ1-2; D gene: TRBD1; clone size: -
CDR3 protein: CATEGQRNTEAFF; CDR3 DNA: TGTGCCACCGAGGGACAAAGGAACACTGAAGCTTTCTTT; V gene: TRBV2; J gene: TRBJ1-1; D gene: -; clone size: -
CDR3 protein: CASRQGLDQPQHF; CDR3 DNA: TGTGCCAGCCGACAGGGGTTGGATCAGCCCCAGCATTTT; V gene: TRBV7-9; J gene: TRBJ1-5; D gene: TRBD1; clone size: -
CDR3 protein: CASSRQGAFNIQYF; CDR3 DNA: TGTGCCAGCAGTCGACAGGGGGCGTTTAACATTCAGTACTTC; V gene: TRBV3-1/TRBV3-2; J gene: TRBJ2-4; D gene: TRBD1; clone size: -
CDR3 protein: CASSPPRVRTSTDTQYF; CDR3 DNA: TGTGCCAGCAGCCCTCCCCGTGTCCGAACTAGCACAGATACGCAGTATTTT; V gene: TRBV27; J gene: TRBJ2-3; D gene: -; clone size: -
CDR3 protein: CATSDLGGTSGSNEQFF; CDR3 DNA: TGTGCCACCAGTGATTTGGGTGGGACTAGCGGGAGTAATGAGCAGTTCTTC; V gene: TRBV24-1; J gene: TRBJ2-1; D gene: TRBD2; clone size: -
CDR3 protein: CASSVTSGTFTDTQYF; CDR3 DNA: TGCGCCAGCAGTGTGACTAGCGGGACCTTCACAGATACGCAGTATTTT; V gene: TRBV10-1; J gene: TRBJ2-3; D gene: TRBD2; clone size: -
CDR3 protein: CASSFRRTGDNSPLHF; CDR3 DNA: TGTGCCAGCAGTTTTCGTCGGACAGGGGATAATTCACCCCTCCACTTT; V gene: TRBV28; J gene: TRBJ1-6; D gene: TRBD1; clone size: -
CDR3 protein: CASSEAITGFYGYTF; CDR3 DNA: TGTGCCAGCAGTGAAGCTATTACAGGTTTCTATGGCTACACCTTC; V gene: TRBV6-1; J gene: TRBJ1-2; D gene: -; clone size: -
CDR3 protein: CAISESYNTEAFF; CDR3 DNA: TGTGCCATCAGTGAGTCGTATAACACTGAAGCTTTCTTT; V gene: TRBV10-3; J gene: TRBJ1-1; D gene: -; clone size: -